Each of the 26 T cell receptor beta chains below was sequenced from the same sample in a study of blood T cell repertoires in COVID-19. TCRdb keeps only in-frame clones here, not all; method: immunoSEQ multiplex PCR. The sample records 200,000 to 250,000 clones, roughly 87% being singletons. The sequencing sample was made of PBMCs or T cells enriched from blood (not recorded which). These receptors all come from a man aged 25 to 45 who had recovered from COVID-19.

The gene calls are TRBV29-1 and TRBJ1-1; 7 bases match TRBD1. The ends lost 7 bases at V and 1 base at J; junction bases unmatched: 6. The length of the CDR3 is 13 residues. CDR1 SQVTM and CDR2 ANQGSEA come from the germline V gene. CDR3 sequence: CSAFGTENTEAFF. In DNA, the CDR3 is TGCAGCGCTTTTGGGACAGAGAACACTGAAGCTTTCTTT. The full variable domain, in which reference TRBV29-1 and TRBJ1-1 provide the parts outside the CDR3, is SAVISQKPSRDICQRGTSLTIQCQVDSQVTMMFWYRQQPGQSLTLIATANQGSEATYESGFVIDKFPISRPNLTFSTLTVSNMSPEDSSIYLCSAFGTENTEAFFGQGTRLTVV.

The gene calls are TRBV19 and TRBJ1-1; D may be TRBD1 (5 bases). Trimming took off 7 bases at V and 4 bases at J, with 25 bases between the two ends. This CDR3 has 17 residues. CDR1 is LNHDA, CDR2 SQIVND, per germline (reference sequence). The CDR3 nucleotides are TGTGCCAGTATGGGGGTCCATCTAGGCGCCGGGAGCACTGAAGCTTTCTTT. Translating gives CASMGVHLGAGSTEAFF.

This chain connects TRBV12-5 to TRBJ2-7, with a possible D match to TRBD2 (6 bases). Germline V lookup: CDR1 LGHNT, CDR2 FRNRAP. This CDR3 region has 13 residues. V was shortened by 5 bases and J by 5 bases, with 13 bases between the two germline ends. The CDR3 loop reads CASGPGDSDEQYF. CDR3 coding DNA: TGTGCTAGTGGTCCGGGGGATTCGGACGAGCAGTACTTC. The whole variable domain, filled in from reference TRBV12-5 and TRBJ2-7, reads DARVTQTPRHKVTEMGQEVTMRCQPILGHNTVFWYRQTMMQGLELLAYFRNRAPLDDSGMPKDRFSAEMPDATLATLKIQPSEPRDSAVYFCASGPGDSDEQYFGPGTRLTVT.

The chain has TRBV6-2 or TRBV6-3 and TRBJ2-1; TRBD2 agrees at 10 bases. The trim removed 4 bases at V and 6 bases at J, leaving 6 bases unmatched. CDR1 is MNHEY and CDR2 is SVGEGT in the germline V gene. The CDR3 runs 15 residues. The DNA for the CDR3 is TGTGCCAGCAGTTTGCCAGCGGGGGGGCCCAATGAGCAGTTCTTC. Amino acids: CASSLPAGGPNEQFF.

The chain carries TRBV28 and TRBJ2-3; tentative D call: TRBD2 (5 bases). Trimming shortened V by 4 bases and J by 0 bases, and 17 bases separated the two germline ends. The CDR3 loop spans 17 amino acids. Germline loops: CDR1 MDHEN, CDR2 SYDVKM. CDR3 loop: CASSWAPRGTSTDTQYF. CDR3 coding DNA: TGTGCCAGCAGTTGGGCCCCCCGGGGAACTAGCACAGATACGCAGTATTTT. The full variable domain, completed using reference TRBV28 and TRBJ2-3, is DVKVTQSSRYLVKRTGEKVFLECVQDMDHENMFWYRQDPGLGLRLIYFSYDVKMKEKGDIPEGYSVSREKKERFSLILESASTNQTSMYLCASSWAPRGTSTDTQYFGPGTRLTVL.

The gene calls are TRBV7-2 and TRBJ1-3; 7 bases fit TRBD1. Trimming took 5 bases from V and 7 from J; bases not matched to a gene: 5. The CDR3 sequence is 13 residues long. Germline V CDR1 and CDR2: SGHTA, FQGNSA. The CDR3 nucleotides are TGTGCCAGCAGCCACAGGGGTACGAACACCATATATTTT. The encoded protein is CASSHRGTNTIYF.

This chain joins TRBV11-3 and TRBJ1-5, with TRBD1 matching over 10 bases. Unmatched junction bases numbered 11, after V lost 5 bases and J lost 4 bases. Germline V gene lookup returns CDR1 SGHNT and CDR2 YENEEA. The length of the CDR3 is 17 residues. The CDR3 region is CASSPSRDRGGNQPQHF. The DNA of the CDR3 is TGTGCCAGCAGCCCGTCCCGGGACAGGGGAGGAAATCAGCCCCAGCATTTT.

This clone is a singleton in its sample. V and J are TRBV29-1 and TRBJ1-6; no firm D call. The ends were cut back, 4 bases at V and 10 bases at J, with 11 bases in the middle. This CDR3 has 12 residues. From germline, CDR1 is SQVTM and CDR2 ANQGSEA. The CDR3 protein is CSVGVNGSPLHF. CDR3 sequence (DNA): TGCAGCGTTGGGGTAAACGGGTCACCCCTCCACTTT. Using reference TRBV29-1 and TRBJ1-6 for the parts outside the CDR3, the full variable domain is SAVISQKPSRDICQRGTSLTIQCQVDSQVTMMFWYRQQPGQSLTLIATANQGSEATYESGFVIDKFPISRPNLTFSTLTVSNMSPEDSSIYLCSVGVNGSPLHFGNGTRLTVT.

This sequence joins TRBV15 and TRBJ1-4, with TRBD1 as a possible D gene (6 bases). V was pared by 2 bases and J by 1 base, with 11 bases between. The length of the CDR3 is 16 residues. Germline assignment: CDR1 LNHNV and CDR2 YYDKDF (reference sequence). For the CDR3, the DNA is TGTGCCACCAGCAGACCGACAGGCGTAACTAATGAAAAACTGTTTTTT. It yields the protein CATSRPTGVTNEKLFF.

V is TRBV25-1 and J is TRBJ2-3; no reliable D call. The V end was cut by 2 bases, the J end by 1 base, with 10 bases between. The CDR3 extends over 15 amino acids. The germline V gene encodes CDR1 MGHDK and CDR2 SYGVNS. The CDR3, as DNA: TGTGCCAGCAGTGAAGACGTGACTCGCACAGATACGCAGTATTTT. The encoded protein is CASSEDVTRTDTQYF.

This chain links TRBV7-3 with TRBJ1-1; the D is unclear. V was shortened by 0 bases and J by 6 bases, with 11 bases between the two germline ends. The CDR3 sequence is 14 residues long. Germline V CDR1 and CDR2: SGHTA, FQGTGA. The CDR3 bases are TGTGCCAGCAGCTTAACGTCAGATCTCGCTGAAGCTTTCTTT. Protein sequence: CASSLTSDLAEAFF.

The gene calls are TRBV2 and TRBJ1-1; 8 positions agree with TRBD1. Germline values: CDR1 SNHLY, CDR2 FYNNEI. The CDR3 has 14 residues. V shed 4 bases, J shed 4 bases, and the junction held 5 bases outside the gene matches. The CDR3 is CASSAGGEGTEAFF. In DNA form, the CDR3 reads TGTGCCAGCAGTGCAGGGGGCGAGGGCACTGAAGCTTTCTTT.

CDR3 sequence (DNA): TGTGCCAGCAGCCGGGAAGGACTAGCGGGATTTTGGCAGACCCAGTACTTC. This encodes CASSREGLAGFWQTQYF. This chain joins TRBV28 and TRBJ2-5, with 12 positions matching TRBD2. J lost 6 bases, V lost 6 bases, and 14 bases had no gene match. There are 17 residues in the CDR3. Germline V gives CDR1 MDHEN, CDR2 SYDVKM.

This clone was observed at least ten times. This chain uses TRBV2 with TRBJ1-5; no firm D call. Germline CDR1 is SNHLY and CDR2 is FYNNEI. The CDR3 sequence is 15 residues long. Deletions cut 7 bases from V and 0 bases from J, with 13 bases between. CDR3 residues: CASTAAENSNQPQHF. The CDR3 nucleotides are TGTGCCAGCACTGCGGCAGAAAATAGCAATCAGCCCCAGCATTTT. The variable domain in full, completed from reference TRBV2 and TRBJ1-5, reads EPEVTQTPSHQVTQMGQEVILRCVPISNHLYFYWYRQILGQKVEFLVSFYNNEISEKSEIFDDQFSVERPDGSNFTLKIRSTKLEDSAMYFCASTAAENSNQPQHFGDGTRLSIL.

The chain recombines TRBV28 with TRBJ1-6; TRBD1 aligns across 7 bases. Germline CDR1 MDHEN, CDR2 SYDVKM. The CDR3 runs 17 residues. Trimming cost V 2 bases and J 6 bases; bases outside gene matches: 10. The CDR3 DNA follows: TGTGCCAGCAGTTTAGAGGGACAGTTCCTGCGTAATTCACCCCTCCACTTT. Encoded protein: CASSLEGQFLRNSPLHF. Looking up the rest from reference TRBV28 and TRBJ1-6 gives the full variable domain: DVKVTQSSRYLVKRTGEKVFLECVQDMDHENMFWYRQDPGLGLRLIYFSYDVKMKEKGDIPEGYSVSREKKERFSLILESASTNQTSMYLCASSLEGQFLRNSPLHFGNGTRLTVT.

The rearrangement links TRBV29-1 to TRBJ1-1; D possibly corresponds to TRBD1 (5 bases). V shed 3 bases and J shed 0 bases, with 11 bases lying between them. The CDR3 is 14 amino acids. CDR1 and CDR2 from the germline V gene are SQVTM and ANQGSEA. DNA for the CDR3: TGCAGCGTTGATTTGGGGCCCTTGAACACTGAAGCTTTCTTT. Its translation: CSVDLGPLNTEAFF.

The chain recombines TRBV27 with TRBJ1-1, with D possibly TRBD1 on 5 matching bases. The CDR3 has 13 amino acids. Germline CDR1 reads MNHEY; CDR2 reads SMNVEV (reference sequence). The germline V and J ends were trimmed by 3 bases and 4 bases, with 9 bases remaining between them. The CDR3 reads CASSFWGGTEAFF. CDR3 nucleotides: TGTGCCAGCAGTTTTTGGGGGGGCACTGAAGCTTTCTTT.

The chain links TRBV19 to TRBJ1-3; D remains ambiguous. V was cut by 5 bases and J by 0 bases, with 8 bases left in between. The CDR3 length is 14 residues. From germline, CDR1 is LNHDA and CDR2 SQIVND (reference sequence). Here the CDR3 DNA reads TGTGCCAGTAGTCCCTTTTCCTCTGGAAACACCATATATTTT. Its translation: CASSPFSSGNTIYF.

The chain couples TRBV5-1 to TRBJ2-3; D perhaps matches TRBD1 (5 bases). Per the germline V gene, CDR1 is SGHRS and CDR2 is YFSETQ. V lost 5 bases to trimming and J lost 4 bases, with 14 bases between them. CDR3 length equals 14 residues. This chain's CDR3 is CASSSFGAADTQYF. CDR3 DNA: TGCGCCAGCAGTTCCTTTGGGGCAGCAGATACGCAGTATTTT.

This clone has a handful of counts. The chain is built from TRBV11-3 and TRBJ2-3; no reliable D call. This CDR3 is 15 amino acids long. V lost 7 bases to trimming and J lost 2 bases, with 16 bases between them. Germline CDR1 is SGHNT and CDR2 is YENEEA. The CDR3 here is CASTRLWLNTDTQYF. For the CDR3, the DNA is TGTGCCAGCACCCGCTTATGGCTTAACACAGATACGCAGTATTTT.

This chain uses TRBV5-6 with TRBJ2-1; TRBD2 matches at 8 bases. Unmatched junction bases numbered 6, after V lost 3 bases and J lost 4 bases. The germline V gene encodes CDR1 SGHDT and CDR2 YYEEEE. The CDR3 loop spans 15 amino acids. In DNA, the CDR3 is TGTGCCAGCAGCTCTCCTGGACTAGCTTACAATGAGCAGTTCTTC. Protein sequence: CASSSPGLAYNEQFF.

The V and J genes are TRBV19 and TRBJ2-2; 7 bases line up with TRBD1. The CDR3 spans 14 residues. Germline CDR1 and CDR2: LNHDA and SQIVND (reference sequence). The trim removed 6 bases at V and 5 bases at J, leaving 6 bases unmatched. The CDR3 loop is CASRDRVGTGELFF. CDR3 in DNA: TGTGCCAGTAGAGACAGGGTTGGAACCGGGGAGCTGTTTTTT.

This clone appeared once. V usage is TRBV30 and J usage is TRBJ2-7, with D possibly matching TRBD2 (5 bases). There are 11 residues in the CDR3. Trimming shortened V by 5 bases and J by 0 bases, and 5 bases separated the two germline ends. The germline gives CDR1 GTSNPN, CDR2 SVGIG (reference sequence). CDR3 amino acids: CAWGSSYEQYF. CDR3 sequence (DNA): TGTGCCTGGGGGAGCTCCTACGAGCAGTACTTC.

The CDR3 region is CASSRDRGKGNQPQHF. The CDR3, as DNA: TGTGCCAGTAGTAGAGACAGGGGTAAAGGCAATCAGCCCCAGCATTTT. The chain has TRBV19 and TRBJ1-5, with 8 bases that match TRBD1. The germline V gene has CDR1 LNHDA and CDR2 SQIVND (reference sequence). The ends lost 4 bases at V and 2 bases at J; junction bases unmatched: 7. The CDR3 sequence is 16 residues long.

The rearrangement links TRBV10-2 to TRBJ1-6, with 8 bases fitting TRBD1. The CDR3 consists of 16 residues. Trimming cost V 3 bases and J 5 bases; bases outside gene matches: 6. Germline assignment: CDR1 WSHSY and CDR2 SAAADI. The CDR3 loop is CASSDPGQGNNSPLHF. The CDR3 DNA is TGCGCCAGCAGTGATCCCGGACAGGGCAATAATTCACCCCTCCACTTT.

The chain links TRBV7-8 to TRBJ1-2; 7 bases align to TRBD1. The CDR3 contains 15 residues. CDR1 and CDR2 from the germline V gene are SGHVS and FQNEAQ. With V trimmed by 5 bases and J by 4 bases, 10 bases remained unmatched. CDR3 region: CASSNKLDRAYGYTF. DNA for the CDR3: TGTGCCAGCAGCAACAAACTTGACAGGGCCTATGGCTACACCTTC.